This TCR beta chain originates from a study of vaccination and CD4 T cells after COVID-19. Study overall: Post-vaccine sample collection happened at a median of 72 days after dose two, ranging 14 to 241. Points from the study as a whole: Median numbers of SARS-CoV-2-reactive clonotypes increased from approximately 23 to 38 (not a significant change). It was found that, in convalescent patients, 304 of 307 vaccine-specific clones were spike mono-reactive.

This clonotype was seen a few times. Its antigen is still unknown. In germline, CDR1 is MNHEY, CDR2 SMNVEV (reference sequence). CDR3 length: 15 amino acids. V was cut by 7 bases and J by 0 bases, with 12 bases left in between. Treatment indicated: approximately 10-day PBMC culture with coronavirus spike peptide pools or control peptides (ViraFEST assay). Wells contained fewer than 2.5 million PBMCs each, and these were cultured with roughly 11 IU/ml IL-2 and roughly 9.6 ug/ml peptide pools. Oncomine TCR Beta short-read sequencing was applied to DNA from cultured CD4+ T cells. TCRdb passed the PCR reads through MiXCR, listing each CDR3 protein once. The data contain some 15,000 distinct CDR3 sequences, 56% of them seen just once; the ten biggest clones take up about 7.2%.

The sequence was collected from a human donor who had recovered from COVID-19. The genes are TRBV27 and TRBJ2-2, with D hard to call. Sequences were obtained from CD4+ T cells from blood, cultured in vitro. CDR3 residues: CASTLKAANTGELFF. As DNA, the CDR3 is TGTGCCAGCACCCTAAAGGCAGCGAACACCGGGGAGCTGTTTTTT.